This T cell receptor (beta chain) was retrieved from a study of T cell changes during pregnancy in multiple sclerosis. The CDR3 sequence is 17 residues long. Germline loops: CDR1 LNHDA, CDR2 SQIVND (reference sequence). Trimming stripped 1 base from V and 6 bases from J, with 22 bases between. Sequencing used immunoSEQ multiplex PCR; TCRdb keeps in-frame clones, though not all of them. The sample has some 80,000 clones; approximately 90% are singletons. The chain carries TRBV19 and TRBJ2-7; maybe TRBD1 (6 bases). This TCR was recovered from a female donor with multiple sclerosis, enrolled in a pregnancy study. The source was peripheral blood, collected before pregnancy. The CDR3 coding sequence is TGTGCCAGTAGTATAGGTGTTGGGACACCTGTAGGGAGCGAGCAGTACTTC. Amino acid sequence: CASSIGVGTPVGSEQYF.